In its sample, the clone carrying this T cell receptor (beta chain) was seen many times. V was pared by 1 base and J by 5 bases, with 10 bases of the junction left unmatched. This CDR3 has 16 amino acids. Germline CDR1 MNHEY, CDR2 SMNVEV (reference sequence). Alpha- and beta-chain coverage of first-strand cDNA came from TRAV- and TRBV-specific primers. Amplification, which lasted approximately 20 PCR cycles, used a constant-region primer and V-primer adapter to amplify TCRs. Amplification of isolated mRNA was accomplished via in vitro transcription. TCRdb ran MiXCR on the reads and lists one entry per CDR3 protein. The table has roughly 95,000 distinct CDR3 sequences, about 20% seen once; the top ten hold around 13%. This sample is part of a study of low-dose radiotherapy and immunotherapy resistance in tumors. Study at large: The study delivered 0.5 Gy per fraction every 2 weeks to Cohort 1, totaling 6.5 Gy. The schedule for Cohort 2 used 1 Gy per fraction every two weeks, which added up to 13 Gy over 26 weeks. The 200 mg/m2 dose of intravenous cyclophosphamide was given every two weeks, one day before radiation and immunotherapy.

Described time point: after trial treatment. As for treatment: LDRT plus nivolumab, ipilimumab, low-dose cyclophosphamide and aspirin (RACIN trial). This specimen consisted of PBMCs, obtained after low-dose radiotherapy plus immunotherapy. The rearrangement links TRBV27 to TRBJ2-5; 7 nucleotides line up with TRBD2. This TCR derives from a female donor with ovarian cancer. The CDR3 region is CASSLFQRGAAETQYF. In nucleotides, the CDR3 is TGTGCCAGCAGTTTATTTCAGCGGGGAGCTGCGGAGACCCAGTACTTC.